This T cell receptor beta chain was obtained from a study of Graves' ophthalmopathy and Graves' hyperthyroidism. TCR beta CDR3 regions were amplified from RNA transcripts. HTBI primers were used in a first-round RT-PCR, which preceded a second-round multiplex PCR. In TCRdb, the multiplex PCR reads were re-called with MiXCR into one record per CDR3 protein. The sample lists 400,000 or so distinct CDR3 sequences, approximately 15% occurring once. This clonotype was found many times. Ophthalmopathy absent within 18 months of follow-up marked hyperthyroidism as stable. Eligible hyperthyroidism cases comprised new diagnoses of under 2 months' duration in individuals aged 18 to 65. Exclusion applied to patients with other autoimmune diseases, uncontrolled infections, pregnancy or lactation. The length of the CDR3 is 14 residues.

Sequencing input: peripheral blood. This sequence was found in a woman under 30 with stable Graves' hyperthyroidism. V and J are TRBV12-3 or TRBV12-4 and TRBJ2-5, with TRBD1 identical over 10 bases. CDR3 sequence: CATMGTGVRETQYF. The CDR3 nucleotides are TGTGCTACCATGGGGACAGGGGTGCGGGAGACCCAGTACTTC.